A selection of T cell receptor beta chains follows, all from one sample in a study of radiation and T cells in renal cell carcinoma. Profiling relied on immunoSEQ multiplex PCR, and the TCRdb table lists in-frame clones only, not all of them. The profile shows about 130,000 clones, approximately 78% of them singletons. The material was blood, obtained from a patient whose treatment included radiotherapy and nephrectomy. These receptors were collected from a woman aged 55-69 years with renal cell carcinoma. Both conserved end residues are part of each CDR3. D genes are given only for firm matches. Some rows mark clone size as missing; the rest say once, few, many or name a class of expanded clone.

TRBJ1-2	-	TRBV19	TRBD1	TGTGCCACCAACGGCAGGGGGAGGGGAGGAGGCTACACCTTC	CATNGRGRGGGYTF
TRBJ1-1	-	TRBV15	-	TGTGCCACCAGCAGAGATGGGCAGGGGAGTAGGACTGAAGCTTTCTTT	CATSRDGQGSRTEAFF
TRBJ2-7	-	TRBV19	-	TGTGCCAGTAGTATAGTTAGCGGTTTAGGCGAGCAGTACTTC	CASSIVSGLGEQYF
TRBJ2-1	-	TRBV5-8	-	TGTGCCAGCACCACGGGGACCGACAGCCGCCAATACAATGAGCAGTTCTTC	CASTTGTDSRQYNEQFF
TRBJ2-3	many	TRBV7-9	TRBD1	TGTGCCAGCAGCTCCCTGCTGGACCGGGACAGTGGGACAGATACGCAGTATTTT	CASSSLLDRDSGTDTQYF
TRBJ1-1	-	TRBV5-1	-	TGCGCCAGCAGCCCGGGACTGAACACTGAAGCTTTCTTT	CASSPGLNTEAFF
TRBJ2-1	few	TRBV9	TRBD2	TGTGCCAGCAGCGTAGGTAGCGGGGGGGCACATGAGCAGTTCTTC	CASSVGSGGAHEQFF
TRBJ1-4	once	TRBV5-1	-	TGCGCCAGCAGCTTGCGGGCGGCTAATGAAAAACTGTTTTTT	CASSLRAANEKLFF
TRBJ2-7	many	TRBV7-9	TRBD2	TGTGCCAGCAGCTTAGGGGCCCGAAGACTAGCTACCTACGAGCAGTACTTC	CASSLGARRLATYEQYF
TRBJ2-1	once	TRBV6-1	-	TGTGCCAGCAGTACCCGGGGCGGCCGTTACAATGAGCAGTTCTTC	CASSTRGGRYNEQFF
TRBJ1-4	-	TRBV5-1	-	TGCGCCAGCAGTCGTGGGGGGAACGAAAAACTGTTTTTT	CASSRGGNEKLFF
TRBJ2-2	once	TRBV19	-	TGTGCCAGTAGTATTTGGGTGGGGGCGATGAACACCGGGGAGCTGTTTTTT	CASSIWVGAMNTGELFF
TRBJ2-5	-	TRBV5-6	-	TGTGCCAGCAGCTGGGATAAGTCAGGGGGGGAAAGGGAGACCCAGTACTTC	CASSWDKSGGERETQYF
TRBJ2-2	once	TRBV11-2	-	TGTGCCAGCAGCCCCGGGGGCAGGGGATCCGGGGAGCTGTTTTTT	CASSPGGRGSGELFF
TRBJ2-3	-	TRBV29-1	-	TGCAGCGTTGAAAAGACAGGGAGGGAGACAGATACGCAGTATTTT	CSVEKTGRETDTQYF
TRBJ1-4	once	TRBV28	-	TGTGCCAGCAGTTTAGCCCACATTGAAAAACTGTTTTTT	CASSLAHIEKLFF
TRBJ2-3	-	TRBV9	TRBD2	TGTGCCAGCAGCGTAGTCGGAGCGGGAGGGAGAGATACGCAGTATTTT	CASSVVGAGGRDTQYF